This T cell receptor beta chain was found in a study of CD8+CD57+ T cells in acquired aplastic anemia listed by TCRdb under 2018. As for the study more broadly: DNA extracted from sorted CD4+ and CD8+ cells had a mean of around 3 ug, with a range of roughly 0.17 to 27.4 ug. CD8+CD57+ expansion was defined as frequency above the mean frequency observed in healthy subjects. General study outcomes and caveats: Roughly 29 CD8+ CDR3 sequences were found to be shared between patients and controls, but these sequences appeared to be highly expressed in patients and within the immunodominant clones of the patients. Patients and healthy controls showed no significant difference in CD8+ Simpson's diversity (P=0.060).

The germline V gene (reference sequence) provides CDR1 LNHDA and CDR2 SQIVND. Between the V and J ends, shortened by 8 bases and 5 bases respectively, the junction contains 19 bases. From its cysteine to its phenylalanine, the CDR3 spans 15 amino acids. Solely the CDR3 DNA is kept, with 45 bases framed from the first base. Expansion of CD8+CD57+ cells had been shown by flow cytometry in the patients chosen for sequencing. Severe acquired aplastic anemia was diagnosed in all patients according to International Study of Aplastic Anemia and Agranulocytosis and Camitta criteria. No therapy had been received by the patients at the time of blood sampling. In the study, sorted CD4+ and CD8+ blood T cells from patients with severe aplastic anemia and from healthy subjects underwent deep sequencing of TCR repertoires. In the USA, patient enrollment took place under clinicaltrials.gov protocols 00001620, 01623167, 00001397, 00071045, 00081523 and 00961064. Ficoll-Paque density gradient centrifugation was used to isolate peripheral blood mononuclear cells. Before DNA extraction, CD4+ and CD8+ T cells were sorted with FACS or magnetic beads.

Genomic DNA was used as template for profiling of TCR beta VDJ combinations and CDR3 sequences. TCR repertoire sequencing was run on an Illumina HiSeq 2000. In the authors' own workflow: Repertoire assessment relied on Simpson's diversity index, CDR3 size and DJ length profiles, and TRBV/TRBJ rearrangement plots. The most abundant DNA sequence in the deep sequencing data was defined as the immunodominant clone. CDR3 amino acid sequences were checked for sharing across subjects and were also compared against the VDJdb database and published repertoires. TCRdb handled the public reads itself, with Q25 trimming in fastp and clone calling in MiXCR, and kept productive beta chains. Rows with one shared CDR3 protein collapse into an entry with the most common genes and DNA. What appears here as the V and J calls and clone size reflects TCRdb's work, not the paper's. For this sample the table gives around 500,000 distinct CDR3 sequences, of which approximately 32% were detected only once. Together, the top ten hold 0.82% of the sample.

This clonotype is identified as medium-sized (0.01 to 0.1%). Its antigen is not yet known. Base qualities are not recorded, but no much larger clone differs from it by a single base. The receptor chain draws on TRBV19 and TRBJ1-5, and the D gene may be TRBD1, 5 bases matching. The TCR comes from a human donor with aplastic anemia. Sequencing used sorted CD4+, CD8+, or CD8+CD57+ T cells (not recorded which) from PBMCs. CDR3 sequence: CASLDITRRDQPQHF. The nucleotide sequence reads as follows: TGTGCCAGTTTGGACATTACCCGAAGGGATCAGCCCCAGCATTTT. This CDR3, with the reference TRBV19 and TRBJ1-5 proteins standing in past its ends, gives the full variable domain DGGITQSPKYLFRKEGQNVTLSCEQNLNHDAMYWYRQDPGQGLRLIYYSQIVNDFQKGDIAEGYSVSREKKESFPLTVTSAQKNPTAFYLCASLDITRRDQPQHFGDGTRLSIL.